These 30 T cell receptor beta chains were all obtained from the same sample, sequenced in a study of T cell repertoires in cytomegalovirus infection. TCRdb called the reads again in MiXCR, with one record for every CDR3 protein. The profile shows more than 650,000 distinct CDR3 sequences, approximately 34% of them singletons. The sample was PBMCs. The source of these receptors is a human donor in good health (CMV status not recorded). Some clones in this sample may be carry-over from other donors' samples.

The gene calls are TRBV28 and TRBJ1-2; D possibly corresponds to TRBD1 (6 bases). The V and J ends lost 2 bases and 1 base respectively, with 14 bases between them. The CDR3 has 16 amino acids. Germline V gives CDR1 MDHEN, CDR2 SYDVKM. This CDR3 is CASSLGGTPDNYGYTF. CDR3 sequence (DNA): TGTGCCAGCAGTTTAGGCGGGACACCTGATAACTATGGCTACACCTTC.

The chain employs TRBV7-9 and TRBJ2-1, with a possible D match to TRBD2 (5 bases). CDR1 is SEHNR, CDR2 FQNEAQ, per germline (reference sequence). The length of the CDR3 is 15 residues. Trimming cost V 0 bases and J 5 bases, with 11 bases left between them. The CDR3 sequence: CASSLAGVRNNEQFF. CDR3 bases: TGTGCCAGCAGCTTAGCGGGAGTTCGGAACAATGAGCAGTTCTTC.

This sequence joins TRBV28 and TRBJ2-7; D possibly corresponds to TRBD1 (5 bases). CDR1 is MDHEN and CDR2 is SYDVKM in the germline V gene. CDR3 length equals 14 residues. V was shortened by 7 bases and J by 3 bases, with 16 bases between the two germline ends. The CDR3 region is CASTETVLVYEQYF. The DNA of the CDR3 is TGTGCCAGCACCGAGACAGTGCTGGTCTACGAGCAGTACTTC.

The chain uses TRBV7-3 and TRBJ1-2; D remains unclear. Germline V lookup: CDR1 SGHTA, CDR2 FQGTGA. The V end was cut by 0 bases, the J end by 8 bases, with 13 bases between. The CDR3 runs 14 residues. The CDR3 nucleotides read TGTGCCAGCAGCTTAACACCCGGGCTTGAGGGCTACACCTTC. It codes for CASSLTPGLEGYTF.

This clonotype appeared a few times. The chain combines TRBV6-6 with TRBJ1-6, with 10 bases identical to TRBD1. Germline V gene data show CDR1 as MNHNY and CDR2 as SVGAGI (reference sequence). The junction had 9 bases not matched to a gene; V was cut back by 6 bases and J by 7 bases. The CDR3 extends over 16 amino acids. For the CDR3, the DNA is TGTGCCAGCAGACTAACCCTGGGACAGGGGAATTCACCCCTCCACTTT. Its protein is CASRLTLGQGNSPLHF.

The chain joins TRBV3-1 to TRBJ1-2; D is undetermined. The length of the CDR3 is 14 residues. Germline V gene sequence: CDR1 LGHDT, CDR2 YNNKEL (reference sequence). V was cut by 1 base and J by 8 bases, with 14 bases left in between. In DNA form, the CDR3 reads TGTGCCAGCAGCCAAGTCGGTGGGGTGCGGGGCTACACCTTC. Translation gives CASSQVGGVRGYTF.

The chain has TRBV20-1 and TRBJ2-3; TRBD1 matches at 7 bases. V was pared by 3 bases and J by 4 bases, with 13 bases of the junction left unmatched. Germline CDR1 reads DFQATT; CDR2 reads SNEGSKA (reference sequence). The CDR3 consists of 16 residues. The chain's CDR3 is CSASLSAGGLADTQYF. DNA for the CDR3: TGCAGTGCTAGTCTCTCGGCAGGGGGATTAGCAGATACGCAGTATTTT.

In its sample, this clonotype was seen a few times. This rearrangement joins TRBV12-3 or TRBV12-4 to TRBJ2-5, with 14 positions matching TRBD2. This CDR3 region has 17 residues. Trimming took 4 bases from V and 5 from J; bases not matched to a gene: 9. The CDR3, as DNA: TGTGCCAGCAGTTCCCCGCCGGGACTAGCGGGAGAGGAGACCCAGTACTTC. Translating it yields CASSSPPGLAGEETQYF.

The chain combines TRBV4-1 with TRBJ1-5, with D possibly matching TRBD1 (6 bases). Germline V CDR1 and CDR2: MGHRA, YSYEKL. The V end lost 0 bases, the J end lost 5 bases, and 8 bases lay between the germline ends. This CDR3 spans 14 amino acids. Written as DNA, the CDR3 is TGCGCCAGCAGCCAAGAAGGGGGGTATCAGCCCCAGCATTTT. Translated: CASSQEGGYQPQHF.

The rearrangement links TRBV6-2 or TRBV6-3 to TRBJ2-1, with TRBD2 matching over 14 bases. CDR3 length equals 19 residues. The germline CDR1 and CDR2 sequences are MNHEY and SVGEGT. V shed 1 base, J shed 1 base, and the junction held 6 bases outside the gene matches. The CDR3 bases are TGTGCCAGCAGTTACTTAGGACTAGCGGGAGGTGGGTCCTACAATGAGCAGTTCTTC. Its translation: CASSYLGLAGGGSYNEQFF.

This chain uses TRBV20-1 with TRBJ2-1; D remains unclear. Germline-derived CDR1 and CDR2 are DFQATT and SNEGSKA (reference sequence). The CDR3 sequence is 14 residues long. V shed 5 bases and J shed 0 bases, with 11 bases lying between them. The CDR3 reads CSARTVTSYNEQFF. CDR3 nucleotides: TGCAGTGCTCGGACGGTGACCTCCTACAATGAGCAGTTCTTC.

The J gene is TRBJ2-3, the V gene TRBV7-9, with 10 nucleotides matching TRBD1. The CDR3 runs 17 residues. Germline-derived CDR1 and CDR2 are SEHNR and FQNEAQ (reference sequence). The junction had 14 bases not matched to a gene; V was cut back by 4 bases and J by 7 bases. The CDR3 DNA is TGTGCCAGCAGCTCTAGCCGCCGGGACAGGGGTCTTAATACGCAGTATTTT. Translating gives CASSSSRRDRGLNTQYF.

The chain combines TRBV28 with TRBJ1-6; 7 nucleotides match TRBD1. With 2 bases clipped from V and 8 bases from J, the junction kept 12 bases outside the gene matches. Germline V lookup: CDR1 MDHEN, CDR2 SYDVKM. CDR3 size: 17 residues. CDR3 nucleotides: TGTGCCAGCAGTTTAGATCTAGGGGGCGCTAGATATTCACCCCTCCACTTT. This codes for CASSLDLGGARYSPLHF.

The V and J genes are TRBV6-6 and TRBJ1-5; D is undetermined. This CDR3 has 14 amino acids. Per the germline V gene, CDR1 is MNHNY and CDR2 is SVGAGI (reference sequence). Trimming removed 4 bases from V and 0 bases from J, with 7 bases in between. This CDR3 reads CASSSQASNQPQHF. The DNA of the CDR3 is TGTGCCAGCAGTTCCCAGGCTAGCAATCAGCCCCAGCATTTT.

This sequence joins TRBV28 and TRBJ2-1; D is uncertain. The germline V and J ends were trimmed by 5 bases and 6 bases, with 11 bases remaining between them. This CDR3 is 13 amino acids long. Germline V gene lookup returns CDR1 MDHEN and CDR2 SYDVKM. CDR3 nucleotides: TGTGCCAGCAGTCCCCGGGCCCTCAATGAGCAGTTCTTC. Translated: CASSPRALNEQFF.

The table lists this clonotype with a few counts. The rearrangement uses TRBV19 and TRBJ1-2; the D is unclear. The CDR3 consists of 10 residues. The germline V and J ends were trimmed by 7 bases and 4 bases, with 4 bases remaining between them. Germline values: CDR1 LNHDA, CDR2 SQIVND (reference sequence). The CDR3 bases are TGTGCCAGTAAGGGCTATGGCTACACCTTC. Protein sequence: CASKGYGYTF.

The chain has TRBV7-9 and TRBJ2-6; D remains unclear. CDR1 is SEHNR, CDR2 FQNEAQ, per germline (reference sequence). Trimming removed 1 base at V and 0 bases at J, with 10 bases between. The CDR3 totals 17 residues. Here the CDR3 reads CASSLDRSLSGANVLTF. The CDR3 DNA is TGTGCCAGCAGCTTAGACCGATCCCTCTCTGGGGCCAACGTCCTGACTTTC.

J is TRBJ2-2 and V is TRBV19; TRBD1 agrees at 9 bases. The CDR3 spans 16 residues. CDR1 is LNHDA and CDR2 is SQIVND in the germline V gene (reference sequence). V lost 5 bases and J lost 7; bases outside the gene matches: 11. DNA of the CDR3: TGTGCCAGTAGTCCGACAGGGGGGCAAGGTCACGGGGAGCTGTTTTTT. Amino acids: CASSPTGGQGHGELFF.

This clonotype was observed a handful of times. The chain employs TRBV12-3 or TRBV12-4 and TRBJ1-1, with 7 nucleotides matching TRBD1. The CDR3 contains 15 residues. V trimming: 6 bases; J trimming: 0 bases; junction bases outside the gene matches: 7. CDR3 sequence (DNA): TGTGCCAGCAGCCTTCTGACAGGGCTGAACACTGAAGCTTTCTTT. Its translation: CASSLLTGLNTEAFF.

The table lists this clonotype with a few counts. This chain connects TRBV6-1 to TRBJ2-5; D tentatively reads TRBD1 or TRBD2 (5 bases each). There are 13 residues in the CDR3. V lost 11 bases and J lost 4, with 17 bases in between. CDR1 MNHNS and CDR2 SASEGT come from the germline V gene. The CDR3: CAGKRGAGETQYF. CDR3 DNA sequence: TGTGCCGGAAAAAGAGGGGCGGGAGAGACCCAGTACTTC.

The rearrangement joins TRBV28 to TRBJ1-5, with 8 bases lining up with TRBD1. The CDR3 is 17 amino acids. V trimming: 4 bases; J trimming: 2 bases; junction bases outside the gene matches: 10. Germline V gene sequence: CDR1 MDHEN, CDR2 SYDVKM. Here the CDR3 reads CASSSDDRGFRNQPQHF. CDR3 DNA: TGTGCCAGCAGTTCCGACGACAGGGGATTTCGCAATCAGCCCCAGCATTTT.

The rearrangement uses TRBV7-9 and TRBJ2-2; D possibly matches TRBD1 or TRBD2 (5 bases each). V lost 10 bases and J 3 bases, leaving 15 bases between the germline ends. Germline V gives CDR1 SEHNR, CDR2 FQNEAQ (reference sequence). The CDR3 extends over 14 amino acids. CDR3 region: CATKDVGDTGELFF. In DNA form, the CDR3 reads TGTGCCACTAAGGACGTGGGGGACACCGGGGAGCTGTTTTTT.

This clonotype appeared once. The chain couples TRBV25-1 to TRBJ1-4, with D possibly matching TRBD1 (6 bases). The CDR3 runs to 17 residues. Trimming cost V 5 bases and J 2 bases, with 18 bases left between them. Germline V gene lookup returns CDR1 MGHDK and CDR2 SYGVNS. CDR3 nucleotide sequence: TGTGCCAGCAGTCTAGCCGGCAGGGGAAGCACTAATGAAAAACTGTTTTTT. It is translated as CASSLAGRGSTNEKLFF. Full variable domain (missing parts from reference TRBV25-1 and TRBJ1-4): EADIYQTPRYLVIGTGKKITLECSQTMGHDKMYWYQQDPGMELHLIHYSYGVNSTEKGDLSSESTVSRIRTEHFPLTLESARPSHTSQYLCASSLAGRGSTNEKLFFGSGTQLSVL.

This clonotype was observed a handful of times. The V and J genes are TRBV6-2 or TRBV6-3 and TRBJ2-7, with 9 nucleotides matching TRBD1. V trimming: 2 bases; J trimming: 6 bases; junction bases outside the gene matches: 2. Germline V gene sequence: CDR1 MNHEY, CDR2 SVGEGT. CDR3 size: 13 residues. The CDR3 sequence is CASSYGQGREQYF. The CDR3 bases are TGTGCCAGCAGTTACGGACAGGGGCGCGAGCAGTACTTC.

This clonotype was detected many times. CDR3: CASSLPGRVGAYGYTF. The CDR3, as DNA: TGTGCCAGCAGCCTACCGGGCAGGGTGGGAGCGTATGGCTACACCTTC. The J gene is TRBJ1-2, the V gene TRBV7-4, with D possibly TRBD1 on 5 matching bases. With 5 bases removed from V and 5 bases from J, the gap between germline ends came to 21 bases. This CDR3 is 16 amino acids long. Germline values: CDR1 SGHVT, CDR2 SQSDAQ.

The chain joins TRBV28 to TRBJ2-5; 10 bases map to TRBD2. CDR3 length: 13 residues. Germline V lookup: CDR1 MDHEN, CDR2 SYDVKM. J was trimmed by 5 bases and V by 7 bases; bases with no gene match: 4. The CDR3 region has the DNA TGTGCCAGCAAGGGACTAGCGTGGGAGACCCAGTACTTC. Its protein is CASKGLAWETQYF.

This chain joins TRBV6-1 and TRBJ1-5, with 8 bases lining up with TRBD1. Looked up from germline, CDR1 is MNHNS and CDR2 is SASEGT. The V gene end was trimmed by 4 bases and the J gene end by 4 bases; junction bases not matched to a gene: 3. The CDR3 extends over 14 amino acids. CDR3 loop: CASSGQGRNQPQHF. CDR3 in DNA: TGTGCCAGCAGTGGACAGGGGAGAAATCAGCCCCAGCATTTT.

The chain couples TRBV20-1 to TRBJ2-2; 9 nucleotides align to TRBD2. The CDR3 covers 15 residues. After removal of 3 bases from V and 4 bases from J, the junction contained 6 bases not matched to a gene. The V gene's germline CDR1 is DFQATT and CDR2 SNEGSKA (reference sequence). The CDR3 sequence: CSARDAGGSTGELFF. CDR3 coding DNA: TGCAGTGCTAGGGATGCGGGAGGGAGCACCGGGGAGCTGTTTTTT.

The V call is TRBV4-1, the J call TRBJ2-1; TRBD1 matches at 9 bases. The J call may be faulty, since TRBJ2-7 better matches the DNA end. This CDR3 is built from 14 residues. Germline V CDR1 and CDR2: MGHRA, YSYEKL. CDR3 nucleotide sequence: TGCGCCAGCAGCCAAGGGGACAGGGACAATGAGCAGTACTTC. It yields the protein CASSQGDRDNEQYF.

This clonotype has at least ten counts. V is TRBV7-2 and J is TRBJ2-7; 10 bases match TRBD2. V trimming: 5 bases; J trimming: 3 bases; junction bases outside the gene matches: 7. The CDR3 consists of 15 residues. Germline V gives CDR1 SGHTA, CDR2 FQGNSA. CDR3 coding DNA: TGTGCCAGCAGCCCAGGGCTAGCGGGAGTCTACGAGCAGTACTTC. Protein: CASSPGLAGVYEQYF. Full variable domain (outside the CDR3, taken from reference TRBV7-2 and TRBJ2-7): GAGVSQSPSNKVTEKGKDVELRCDPISGHTALYWYRQSLGQGLEFLIYFQGNSAPDKSGLPSDRFSAERTGGSVSTLTIQRTQQEDSAVYLCASSPGLAGVYEQYFGPGTRLTVT.